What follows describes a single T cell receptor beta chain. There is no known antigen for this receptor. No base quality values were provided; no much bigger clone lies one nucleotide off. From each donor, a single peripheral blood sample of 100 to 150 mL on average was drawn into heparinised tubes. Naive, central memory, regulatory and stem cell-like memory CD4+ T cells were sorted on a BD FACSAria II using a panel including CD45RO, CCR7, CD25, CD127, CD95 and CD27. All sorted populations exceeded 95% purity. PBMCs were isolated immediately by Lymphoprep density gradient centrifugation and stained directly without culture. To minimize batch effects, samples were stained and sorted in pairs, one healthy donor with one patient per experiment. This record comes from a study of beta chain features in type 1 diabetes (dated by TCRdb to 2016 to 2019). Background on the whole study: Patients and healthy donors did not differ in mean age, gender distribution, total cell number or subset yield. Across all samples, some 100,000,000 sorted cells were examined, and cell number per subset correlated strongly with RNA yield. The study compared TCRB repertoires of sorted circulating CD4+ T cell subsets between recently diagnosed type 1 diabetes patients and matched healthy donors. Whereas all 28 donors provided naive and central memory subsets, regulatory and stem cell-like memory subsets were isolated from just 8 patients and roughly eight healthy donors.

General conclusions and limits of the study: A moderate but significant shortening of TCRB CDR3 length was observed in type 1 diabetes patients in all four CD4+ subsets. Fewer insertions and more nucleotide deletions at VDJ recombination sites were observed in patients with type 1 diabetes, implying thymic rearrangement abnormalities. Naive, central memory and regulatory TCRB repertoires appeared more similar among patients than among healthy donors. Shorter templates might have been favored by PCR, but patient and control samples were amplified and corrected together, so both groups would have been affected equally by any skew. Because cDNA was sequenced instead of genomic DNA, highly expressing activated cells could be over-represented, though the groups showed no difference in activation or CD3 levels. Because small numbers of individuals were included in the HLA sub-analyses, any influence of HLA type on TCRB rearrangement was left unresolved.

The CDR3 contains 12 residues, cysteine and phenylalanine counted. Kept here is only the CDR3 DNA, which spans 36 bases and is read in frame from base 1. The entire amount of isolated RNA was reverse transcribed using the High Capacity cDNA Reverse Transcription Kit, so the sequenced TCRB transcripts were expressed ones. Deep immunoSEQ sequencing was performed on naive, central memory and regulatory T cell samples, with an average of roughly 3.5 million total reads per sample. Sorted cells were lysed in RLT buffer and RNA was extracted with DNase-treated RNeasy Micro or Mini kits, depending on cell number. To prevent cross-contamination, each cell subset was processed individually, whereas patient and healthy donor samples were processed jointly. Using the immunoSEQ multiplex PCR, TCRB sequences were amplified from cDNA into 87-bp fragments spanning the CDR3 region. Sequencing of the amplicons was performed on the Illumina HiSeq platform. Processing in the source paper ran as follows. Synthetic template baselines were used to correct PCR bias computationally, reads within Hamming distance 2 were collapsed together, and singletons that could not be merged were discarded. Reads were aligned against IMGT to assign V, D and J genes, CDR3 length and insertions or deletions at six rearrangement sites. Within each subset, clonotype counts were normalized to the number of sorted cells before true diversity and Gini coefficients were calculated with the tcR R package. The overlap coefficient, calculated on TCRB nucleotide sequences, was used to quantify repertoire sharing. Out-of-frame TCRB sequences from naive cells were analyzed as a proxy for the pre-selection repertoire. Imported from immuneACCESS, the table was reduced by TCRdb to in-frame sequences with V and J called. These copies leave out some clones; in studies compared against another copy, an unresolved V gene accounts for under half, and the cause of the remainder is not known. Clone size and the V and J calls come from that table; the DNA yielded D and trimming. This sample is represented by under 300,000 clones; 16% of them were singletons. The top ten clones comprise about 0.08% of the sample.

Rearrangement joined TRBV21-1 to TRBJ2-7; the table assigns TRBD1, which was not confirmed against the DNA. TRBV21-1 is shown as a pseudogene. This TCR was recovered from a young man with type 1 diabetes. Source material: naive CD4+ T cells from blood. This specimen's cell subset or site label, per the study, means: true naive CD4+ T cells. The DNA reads TGTGCCAGCAGCCGCGACAGCTACGAGCAGTACTTC. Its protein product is CASSRDSYEQYF.